This is a list of T cell receptor beta chains from one sample in a study of control samples from healthy donors and cancer patients. Measured with immunoSEQ multiplex PCR; TCRdb has only the in-frame clones, and not every one. This table has tens of thousands of clones, 88% appearing once. Source material: blood. These receptors were taken from a woman between 65 and 79 years old in good health. Each CDR3 is given with its conserved first and last residue.

TRBV3-1/TRBV3-2	TRBJ1-1	CASSQGHPSMNTEAFF
TRBV11-3	TRBJ2-3	CASSPGQGNTDTQYF
TRBV7-2	TRBJ1-3	CASSRDSLYSGNTIYF
TRBV20-1	TRBJ1-5	CSASRDRDKRQPQHF
TRBV10-2	TRBJ2-2	CASTRDPRTNTGELFF
TRBV18	TRBJ2-7	CASSPNRLAGDYEQYF
TRBV15	TRBJ2-3	CATSRDPGSPTDTQYF
TRBV2	TRBJ2-1	CASSDVGAGNNEQFF
TRBV3-1/TRBV3-2	TRBJ2-5	CASSHSEGLPQETQYF
TRBV10-3	TRBJ1-5	CATRQGARNQPQHF
TRBV13	TRBJ1-2	CASSSLKWDREDYGYTF
TRBV15	TRBJ1-6	CATSKGVNSPLHF
TRBV10-3	TRBJ2-1	CAITETSGRARDEQFF
TRBV6-6	TRBJ1-2	CASSPSVGTVPMGYTF
TRBV19	TRBJ1-5	CATRTGLGGNQPQHF
TRBV27	TRBJ2-4	CASSLTPPGLVVGNIQYF
TRBV11-2	TRBJ2-7	CASSFTGGDEQYF
TRBV19	TRBJ2-1	CASSSPHSYNEQFF
TRBV20-1	TRBJ2-1	CSATRSGGQFF
TRBV2	TRBJ2-5	CASSRGSGAKETQYF
TRBV7-9	TRBJ1-4	CASSLAVPTNEKLFF